Following are 16 T cell receptor beta chains from one sample sequenced in a study of cytomegalovirus exposure and HLA in healthy donors (dated by TCRdb to between 2016 and 2019). The library was made by the immunoSEQ multiplex PCR assay. A mixture of 60 forward primers for TCR Vbeta segments and 13 reverse primers for TCR Jbeta segments was used in the multiplex PCR. TCRdb limited this immuneACCESS table to in-frame rearrangements with V and J called. A share of clones is missing; checked studies link under half to unresolved V genes, and the rest is unexplained. For this sample the table gives about 160,000 clones, of which 84% were detected only once. Of the sample, around 6% falls within the top ten clones. Sequenced input: PBMCs. These receptors came from a man over 45 in good health and CMV-seropositive.

The rearrangement links TRBV9 to TRBJ2-7, with D maybe TRBD1 (6 bases). The ends were cut back, 2 bases at V and 3 bases at J, with 12 bases in the middle. Germline CDR1 and CDR2: SGDLS and YYNGEE. The length of the CDR3 is 14 residues. Written as DNA, the CDR3 is TGTGCCAGCAGCGTCCCGGGACACTTCTACGAGCAGTACGTC. Protein sequence: CASSVPGHFYEQYV.

CDR3 coding DNA: TGTGCCAGCAGCGCGCAGGGACTAGCGGGAGGGACCCAGTACTTC. Protein product: CASSAQGLAGGTQYF. J is TRBJ2-5 and V is TRBV9, with 15 bases identical to TRBD2. Germline V lookup: CDR1 SGDLS, CDR2 YYNGEE. V trimming: 3 bases; J trimming: 7 bases; junction bases outside the gene matches: 4. CDR3 size: 15 residues.

The rearrangement joins TRBV2 to TRBJ2-3; D gene uncertain. The length of the CDR3 is 11 residues. V lost 8 bases and J lost 4, with 7 bases in between. From germline, CDR1 is SNHLY and CDR2 FYNNEI. CDR3 sequence reads: CASRLSDTQYF. The DNA of the CDR3 is TGTGCCAGCCGACTGTCAGATACGCAGTATTTT.

This chain connects TRBV5-6 to TRBJ2-3; weak D call: TRBD2 (8 bases). V lost 2 bases, J lost 7 bases, and 14 bases lay in between. The CDR3 sequence is 14 residues long. In germline, CDR1 is SGHDT, CDR2 YYEEEE. In nucleotides, the CDR3 is TGTGCCAGCAGCTTCGGGAGGGGGCTATATACGCAGTATTTT. This translates into CASSFGRGLYTQYF. The whole variable domain, remainder taken from reference TRBV5-6 and TRBJ2-3, is DAGVTQSPTHLIKTRGQQVTLRCSPKSGHDTVSWYQQALGQGPQFIFQYYEEEERQRGNFPDRFSGHQFPNYSSELNVNALLLGDSALYLCASSFGRGLYTQYFGPGTRLTVL.

The chain links TRBV29-1 to TRBJ1-2, with TRBD1 matching over 7 bases. CDR3 length equals 11 residues. The ends lost 6 bases at V and 8 bases at J; junction bases unmatched: 6. Germline V CDR1 and CDR2: SQVTM, ANQGSEA. CDR3 in amino acids: CSVPGQLGYTF. The CDR3 DNA follows: TGCAGCGTCCCGGGACAGTTAGGCTACACCTTC. The full variable domain, with the rest looked up from reference TRBV29-1 and TRBJ1-2, is SAVISQKPSRDICQRGTSLTIQCQVDSQVTMMFWYRQQPGQSLTLIATANQGSEATYESGFVIDKFPISRPNLTFSTLTVSNMSPEDSSIYLCSVPGQLGYTFGSGTRLTVV.

This chain uses TRBV7-9 with TRBJ1-4; 10 nucleotides agree with TRBD1. Germline CDR1 and CDR2: SEHNR and FQNEAQ (reference sequence). CDR3 length: 14 residues. V trimming: 5 bases; J trimming: 8 bases; junction bases outside the gene matches: 5. The DNA for the CDR3 is TGTGCCAGCAGCGGGACAGGGGCAAGGGAAAAACTGTTTTTT. It encodes CASSGTGAREKLFF.

This clone was found a few times. The genes are TRBV28 and TRBJ2-7, with TRBD2 matching 7 bases. The trim removed 5 bases at V and 2 bases at J, leaving 6 bases unmatched. Germline CDR1 and CDR2: MDHEN and SYDVKM. There are 14 residues in the CDR3. CDR3 DNA sequence: TGTGCCAGCAGTGGACTAGTGCCTCCCTACGAGCAGTACGTC. This translates into CASSGLVPPYEQYV.

V is TRBV7-8 and J is TRBJ2-7; perhaps TRBD2 as D (5 bases). V was cut by 5 bases and J by 3 bases, with 11 bases left in between. The CDR3 has 13 residues. Germline loops: CDR1 SGHVS, CDR2 FQNEAQ. The CDR3 loop reads CASSLGVGYEQYF. CDR3 DNA: TGTGCCAGCAGCCTCGGGGTGGGCTACGAGCAGTACTTC.

The sample holds one count of this clone. The chain links TRBV7-2 to TRBJ2-2; 10 bases map to TRBD2. The V and J ends lost 2 bases and 2 bases, in that order; junction bases with no gene match: 5. This CDR3 region has 17 residues. In germline, CDR1 is SGHTA, CDR2 FQGNSA. CDR3 coding DNA: TGTGCCAGCAGCTTAAGTAGGACTAGCGGAAACACCGGGGAGCTGTTTTTT. It codes for CASSLSRTSGNTGELFF.

The chain couples TRBV18 to TRBJ2-7; 8 nucleotides agree with TRBD2. This CDR3 comprises 14 residues. J gave up 6 bases and V 3 bases, and 7 bases lay outside the gene matches. Germline CDR1 reads KGHSH; CDR2 reads LQKENI. CDR3 in amino acids: CASSPKAGGSEQYV. The CDR3 bases are TGTGCCAGCTCACCGAAGGCGGGAGGAAGCGAGCAGTACGTC.

V gene TRBV9 combines with J gene TRBJ2-3; TRBD2 is a possible D gene (7 bases). The CDR3 loop spans 16 amino acids. Trimming left V 0 bases short and J 3 bases short, with 14 bases between. Germline values: CDR1 SGDLS, CDR2 YYNGEE. The CDR3 loop reads CASSVEGGDATDTQYF. The CDR3 DNA reads as TGTGCCAGCAGCGTAGAGGGGGGGGATGCTACAGATACGCAGTATTTT. The whole variable domain, filled in from reference TRBV9 and TRBJ2-3, reads DSGVTQTPKHLITATGQRVTLRCSPRSGDLSVYWYQQSLDQGLQFLIQYYNGEERAKGNILERFSAQQFPDLHSELNLSSLELGDSALYFCASSVEGGDATDTQYFGPGTRLTVL.

This clone was observed a handful of times. The CDR3 region has the DNA TGTGCCAGCAGCTTAACACAGAACACTGAAGCTTTCTTT. Translating gives CASSLTQNTEAFF. The chain links TRBV7-9 to TRBJ1-1; D ambiguous. The germline V gene encodes CDR1 SEHNR and CDR2 FQNEAQ (reference sequence). With 2 bases removed from V and 1 base from J, the gap between germline ends came to 5 bases. The CDR3 covers 13 residues.

The V gene is TRBV6-5, the J gene TRBJ1-2; 9 nucleotides align to TRBD1. Germline V gene data show CDR1 as MNHEY and CDR2 as SVGAGI. The ends lost 4 bases at V and 2 bases at J; junction bases unmatched: 8. The CDR3 consists of 16 residues. The CDR3 spells CASSSQQGARNYGYTF. The CDR3 DNA reads TGTGCCAGCAGTTCGCAACAGGGGGCCAGGAACTATGGCTACACCTTC.

This clone was observed a few times. The V and J genes are TRBV4-1 and TRBJ1-1; no firm D call. This CDR3 is built from 13 residues. Trimming cost V 0 bases and J 7 bases, with 9 bases left between them. Germline CDR1 MGHRA, CDR2 YSYEKL. CDR3 residues: CASSQDYGGEAFF. CDR3 sequence (DNA): TGCGCCAGCAGCCAAGATTACGGCGGTGAAGCTTTCTTT.

This chain uses TRBV18 with TRBJ2-2; 10 positions match TRBD2. The CDR3 sequence is 15 residues long. Germline V gene sequence: CDR1 KGHSH, CDR2 LQKENI. The V and J ends lost 7 bases and 5 bases, in that order; junction bases with no gene match: 7. CDR3 in DNA: TGTGCCAGCTTCACCCCACTAGCGGGGACCGGGGAGCTGTTTTTT. Its protein product is CASFTPLAGTGELFF.

This clone turned up a few times. The rearrangement joins TRBV2 to TRBJ2-6, with a weak D call TRBD2 (6 bases). In germline, CDR1 is SNHLY, CDR2 FYNNEI. The CDR3 spans 15 residues. V lost 5 bases, J lost 2 bases, and 10 bases lay in between. The CDR3 sequence is CASSPRGAGANVLTF. The CDR3 DNA reads TGTGCCAGCAGTCCCCGCGGGGCTGGGGCCAACGTCCTGACTTTC.